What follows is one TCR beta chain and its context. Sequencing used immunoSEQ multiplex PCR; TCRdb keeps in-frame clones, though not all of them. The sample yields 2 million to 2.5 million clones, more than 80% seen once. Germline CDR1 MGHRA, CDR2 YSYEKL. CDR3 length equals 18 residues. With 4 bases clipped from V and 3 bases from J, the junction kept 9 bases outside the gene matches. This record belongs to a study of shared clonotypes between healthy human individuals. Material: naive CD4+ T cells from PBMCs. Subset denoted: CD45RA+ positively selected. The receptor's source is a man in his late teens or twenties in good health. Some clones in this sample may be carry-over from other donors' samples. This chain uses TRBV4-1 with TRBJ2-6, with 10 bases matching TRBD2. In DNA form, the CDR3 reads TGCGCCAGCAGCCTAAGGCTAGCGGGAGTAAGTGGGGCCAACGTCCTGACTTTC. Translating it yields CASSLRLAGVSGANVLTF.